A selection of T cell receptor beta chains follows, all from one sample in a study of blood T cell repertoires in COVID-19. Generated by immunoSEQ multiplex PCR, the TCRdb table keeps only in-frame clones and is missing some. Here the sample spans 60,000 to 70,000 clones, roughly three quarters being singletons. Sequences were obtained from peripheral blood. The source of these receptors is a woman aged 70-85 years with acute or convalescent COVID-19. CDR3s include the opening cysteine and the closing phenylalanine or tryptophan. Fields, in order: clone size, J gene, D gene, V gene, CDR3 DNA, CDR3 protein. A D gene is named only where the DNA matches it firmly. Rows may omit the clone size; those that give it use once, few, many or a size class.

clone_size: -; j_call: TRBJ2-3; d_call: TRBD1; v_call: TRBV5-8; cdr3_nt: TGTGCCAGCAGCCCCTACGCAGGACAGGGCACAGATACGCAGTATTTT; cdr3_aa: CASSPYAGQGTDTQYF
clone_size: once; j_call: TRBJ2-1; d_call: TRBD2; v_call: TRBV5-4; cdr3_nt: TGTGCCAGCAGCCCCCGTAGCGGGGGGGCGGGCAATGAGCAGTTCTTC; cdr3_aa: CASSPRSGGAGNEQFF
clone_size: -; j_call: TRBJ2-1; d_call: -; v_call: TRBV7-2; cdr3_nt: TGTGCCAGCAGCTTAGCGTCGCTAGACCGGTCCCGTGAGCAGTTCTTC; cdr3_aa: CASSLASLDRSREQFF
clone_size: -; j_call: TRBJ1-2; d_call: -; v_call: TRBV15; cdr3_nt: TGTGCCACCAGCAGAGATTGGCTTATAGGAGATGGCTACACCTTC; cdr3_aa: CATSRDWLIGDGYTF
clone_size: -; j_call: TRBJ1-2; d_call: TRBD1; v_call: TRBV18; cdr3_nt: TGTGCCAGCTCACCACCGACAGGGCAGGCCTATGGCTACACCTTC; cdr3_aa: CASSPPTGQAYGYTF
clone_size: -; j_call: TRBJ2-5; d_call: -; v_call: TRBV4-2; cdr3_nt: TGTGCCAGCAGCCAAGGGAATCGGGGTAGTGAGACCCAGTACTTC; cdr3_aa: CASSQGNRGSETQYF
clone_size: -; j_call: TRBJ1-4; d_call: -; v_call: TRBV5-8; cdr3_nt: TGTGCCAGCAGAGAGGAGGGAGTTAATGAAAAACTGTTTTTT; cdr3_aa: CASREEGVNEKLFF
clone_size: -; j_call: TRBJ1-1; d_call: -; v_call: TRBV5-5; cdr3_nt: TGTGCCAGCAGCTTGGCCGTCGCGGGGCAGGAATTTTGGAACACTGAAGCTTTCTTT; cdr3_aa: CASSLAVAGQEFWNTEAFF
clone_size: -; j_call: TRBJ1-1; d_call: TRBD1; v_call: TRBV18; cdr3_nt: TGTGCCAGCTCATTCGGGACAGGGGGCACTGAAGCTTTCTTT; cdr3_aa: CASSFGTGGTEAFF
clone_size: -; j_call: TRBJ2-5; d_call: TRBD1; v_call: TRBV7-8; cdr3_nt: TGTGCCAGCAGCATCCAGGGGGCTGAGAAGGAGACCCAGTACTTC; cdr3_aa: CASSIQGAEKETQYF
clone_size: -; j_call: TRBJ2-7; d_call: TRBD1; v_call: TRBV6-6; cdr3_nt: TGTGCCAGCGGACAGGGGGCGTTAAGCTACGAGCAGTACTTC; cdr3_aa: CASGQGALSYEQYF
clone_size: few; j_call: TRBJ1-5; d_call: TRBD1; v_call: TRBV3-1/TRBV3-2; cdr3_nt: TGTGCCAGCAGCCAAGGGACAGGGAATCAGCCCCAGCATTTT; cdr3_aa: CASSQGTGNQPQHF
clone_size: -; j_call: TRBJ1-1; d_call: TRBD1; v_call: TRBV7-3; cdr3_nt: TGTGCCAGCAGCTTAATAGGGGGCGGGATCACTGAAGCTTTCTTT; cdr3_aa: CASSLIGGGITEAFF
clone_size: -; j_call: TRBJ2-1; d_call: -; v_call: TRBV6-2/TRBV6-3; cdr3_nt: TGTGCCAGCAGTCCCTTGGGCGACGGCAATGAGCAGTTCTTC; cdr3_aa: CASSPLGDGNEQFF
clone_size: -; j_call: TRBJ1-2; d_call: -; v_call: TRBV6-5; cdr3_nt: TGTGCCAGCAGTTACCGGGGGGGAGGGGAAGGCTACACCTTC; cdr3_aa: CASSYRGGGEGYTF
clone_size: once; j_call: TRBJ2-5; d_call: TRBD2; v_call: TRBV11-3; cdr3_nt: TGTGCCAGCAGCTTACAGCTAGCGGGGGAAGAGACCCAGTACTTC; cdr3_aa: CASSLQLAGEETQYF
clone_size: -; j_call: TRBJ2-5; d_call: -; v_call: TRBV15; cdr3_nt: TGTGCCACCAGCAGAGCCTGGGGGGGCCCCAAAGAGACCCAGTACTTC; cdr3_aa: CATSRAWGGPKETQYF
clone_size: few; j_call: TRBJ2-2; d_call: TRBD1; v_call: TRBV19; cdr3_nt: TGTGCCAGTATTCGACAGGGGGCGAGCACCGGGGAGCTGTTTTTT; cdr3_aa: CASIRQGASTGELFF